Listed below are T cell receptor beta chains from one sample, sequenced in a study of T cell changes during pregnancy in multiple sclerosis. Libraries were prepared by immunoSEQ multiplex PCR; TCRdb keeps only in-frame clonotypes and omits some of them. The table shows around 61,000 clones, with about 90% occurring only once. The sample consisted of peripheral blood, taken in the first trimester of pregnancy. These receptors all come from a female donor in good health, enrolled as a control in a pregnancy study. Each CDR3 is given with its conserved first and last residue. The D gene is left open where the match is weak. Only part of the rows carry a size: once, few, many, or a class if the clone is expanded.

DNA: TGTGCCAGCTACAGGGGAGGATGGGGCGGCTACACCTTC
CDR3: CASYRGGWGGYTF
D: TRBD1
size: .
J: TRBJ1-2
V: TRBV7-2

DNA: TGTGCCAGCAGCTGGGGTAGCGGGGAGGGGGAGACCCAGTACTTC
CDR3: CASSWGSGEGETQYF
D: TRBD2
size: .
J: TRBJ2-5
V: TRBV7-3

DNA: TGTGCCTGGAGGGGAGACTCCGGGCCCTTTGTGAACACTGAAGCTTTCTTT
CDR3: CAWRGDSGPFVNTEAFF
D: .
size: .
J: TRBJ1-1
V: TRBV30

DNA: TGTGCCAGCTCACCACTGGGGGCGAACACTGAAGCTTTCTTT
CDR3: CASSPLGANTEAFF
D: .
size: .
J: TRBJ1-1
V: TRBV18

DNA: TGTGCCAGCAGTTATTCAGGGTCAAGAGATACGCAGTATTTT
CDR3: CASSYSGSRDTQYF
D: .
size: .
J: TRBJ2-3
V: TRBV6-5

DNA: TGTGCCAGCTCACGGCAGGGGGCTAATGAAAAACTGTTTTTT
CDR3: CASSRQGANEKLFF
D: TRBD1
size: .
J: TRBJ1-4
V: TRBV18

DNA: TGTGCCAGCAGCTTGACAGGGACTAATGAAAAACTGTTTTTT
CDR3: CASSLTGTNEKLFF
D: TRBD1
size: .
J: TRBJ1-4
V: TRBV7-9

DNA: TGCGCCAGCAGCCAAGATGCAGGGGGCTTAGGCTACACCTTC
CDR3: CASSQDAGGLGYTF
D: TRBD1
size: .
J: TRBJ1-2
V: TRBV4-3

DNA: TGTGCCAGCAGCTTAGGGACAGTCTACAATGAGCAGTTCTTC
CDR3: CASSLGTVYNEQFF
D: .
size: .
J: TRBJ2-1
V: TRBV7-8

DNA: TGTGCCAGCAGCAGGGGGCGCCTTAATCAGCCCCAGCATTTT
CDR3: CASSRGRLNQPQHF
D: .
size: .
J: TRBJ1-5
V: TRBV21-1

DNA: TGTGCCTGGAAACTAGAGCGGAGCTACAATGAGCAGTTCTTC
CDR3: CAWKLERSYNEQFF
D: .
size: .
J: TRBJ2-1
V: TRBV30

DNA: TGTGCCAGCAATGATGAGGCGGGGTCTAGCACAGATACGCAGTATTTT
CDR3: CASNDEAGSSTDTQYF
D: .
size: once
J: TRBJ2-3
V: TRBV6-4

DNA: TGTGCCAGCAGCGCGCCGGGACTAGCGGGGGGGAGTGAGCAGTTCTTC
CDR3: CASSAPGLAGGSEQFF
D: TRBD2
size: .
J: TRBJ2-1
V: TRBV9

DNA: TGTGCCAGCAGCCCGGGACAGGGCGCAACTAATGAAAAACTGTTTTTT
CDR3: CASSPGQGATNEKLFF
D: TRBD1
size: .
J: TRBJ1-4
V: TRBV7-9

DNA: TGTGCCAGCTCACCCGGGACAGGGCCTTTCAATGAGCAGTTCTTC
CDR3: CASSPGTGPFNEQFF
D: TRBD1
size: .
J: TRBJ2-1
V: TRBV18

DNA: TGTGCCAGCAGCTTAGAGACAGGGGTCTCTGGAAACACCATATATTTT
CDR3: CASSLETGVSGNTIYF
D: TRBD1
size: .
J: TRBJ1-3
V: TRBV7-9

DNA: TGCGCCAGCAGCCAAGATTGGGGGCGGGGAAACACCATATATTTT
CDR3: CASSQDWGRGNTIYF
D: .
size: once
J: TRBJ1-3
V: TRBV4-1

DNA: TGTGCCAGCAGCCCAAAGGGACAGGGAATCTCCCACGAGCAGTACTTC
CDR3: CASSPKGQGISHEQYF
D: TRBD1
size: .
J: TRBJ2-7
V: TRBV7-9

DNA: TGCGCCAGCAGCGTAGGAGGACAGGGGACTACCTACGAGCAGTACTTC
CDR3: CASSVGGQGTTYEQYF
D: TRBD1
size: .
J: TRBJ2-7
V: TRBV5-1

DNA: TGTGCCAGCAGTGAACAAGGAGGGAAGCTTAATGAAAAACTGTTTTTT
CDR3: CASSEQGGKLNEKLFF
D: .
size: .
J: TRBJ1-4
V: TRBV2

DNA: TGCGCCAGCAGCTTGGAGACAGCCTGGGATACGCAGTATTTT
CDR3: CASSLETAWDTQYF
D: .
size: .
J: TRBJ2-3
V: TRBV5-1

DNA: TGTGCCAGCAGCCCGAGACTAGCGGGGGCAGATACGCAGTATTTT
CDR3: CASSPRLAGADTQYF
D: TRBD2
size: .
J: TRBJ2-3
V: TRBV5-8

DNA: TGTGCCAGCAGCGCCGGGACTCATAGCACAGATACGCAGTATTTT
CDR3: CASSAGTHSTDTQYF
D: .
size: .
J: TRBJ2-3
V: TRBV2

DNA: TGTGCCAGCAGCCAAGACGGGACAGGGTTCTCCTATAATTCACCCCTCCACTTT
CDR3: CASSQDGTGFSYNSPLHF
D: TRBD1
size: few
J: TRBJ1-6
V: TRBV4-2

DNA: TGTGCCAGCAGCCAAGAAGGGACAGATGATTATAGCAATCAGCCCCAGCATTTT
CDR3: CASSQEGTDDYSNQPQHF
D: TRBD1
size: .
J: TRBJ1-5
V: TRBV4-2

DNA: TGTGCCATCAGCACAGGGGTGGAAACTGAAGCTTTCTTT
CDR3: CAISTGVETEAFF
D: TRBD1
size: .
J: TRBJ1-1
V: TRBV10-3

DNA: TGTGCCAGCATGCTCGGGTGGCACGAGCAGTACTTC
CDR3: CASMLGWHEQYF
D: .
size: .
J: TRBJ2-7
V: TRBV6-6

DNA: TGTGCCAGCAGCTTGGGGGCCGGACAGGGGGTGGACTATGGCTACACCTTC
CDR3: CASSLGAGQGVDYGYTF
D: TRBD1
size: .
J: TRBJ1-2
V: TRBV5-4

DNA: TGTGCCAGCAGCCAACTTCGGGCTAGCGGGGGGAATCAGCAGTTCTTC
CDR3: CASSQLRASGGNQQFF
D: TRBD2
size: .
J: TRBJ2-1
V: TRBV4-2

DNA: TGTGCCAGCTCACCCGCATTAGGGACTAACACTGAAGCTTTCTTT
CDR3: CASSPALGTNTEAFF
D: .
size: .
J: TRBJ1-1
V: TRBV18

DNA: TGTGCCAGCAGTCAATACAATGAGCAGTTCTTC
CDR3: CASSQYNEQFF
D: .
size: .
J: TRBJ2-1
V: TRBV6-6

DNA: TGTGCCAGTAGGTCGGACAGGGTGCCCAATCAGCCCCAGCATTTT
CDR3: CASRSDRVPNQPQHF
D: TRBD1
size: .
J: TRBJ1-5
V: TRBV19

DNA: TGCGCCAGCAGCTTGGAAACGAGAGATTGGTACACTGAAGCTTTCTTT
CDR3: CASSLETRDWYTEAFF
D: .
size: .
J: TRBJ1-1
V: TRBV5-1

DNA: TGTGCCAGCAGTGAAGCCAGGGGGCAAGGAAACACCATATATTTT
CDR3: CASSEARGQGNTIYF
D: TRBD1
size: .
J: TRBJ1-3
V: TRBV6-1

DNA: TGTGCCTGGGGACCGGGACAGTTCAACTCCTACGAGCAGTACTTC
CDR3: CAWGPGQFNSYEQYF
D: TRBD1
size: once
J: TRBJ2-7
V: TRBV30

DNA: TGTGCCAGCTCGTCAGGGGCCGCCGCTTACTATGGCTACACCTTC
CDR3: CASSSGAAAYYGYTF
D: .
size: .
J: TRBJ1-2
V: TRBV18

DNA: TGTGCCAGCAGTGAAGCGTGGCGGGGGCTGTACGAGCAGTACTTC
CDR3: CASSEAWRGLYEQYF
D: .
size: .
J: TRBJ2-7
V: TRBV6-1

DNA: TGTGCCAGCGGATACGCGGATAGCAATCAGCCCCAGCATTTT
CDR3: CASGYADSNQPQHF
D: .
size: .
J: TRBJ1-5
V: TRBV2

DNA: TGTGCCAGCAGATATGGGATGTTTGGGACAGGGTCAGGCGAGCAGTACTTC
CDR3: CASRYGMFGTGSGEQYF
D: TRBD1
size: .
J: TRBJ2-7
V: TRBV5-5

DNA: TGTGCCAGCAGCTTGAGGGGCGATACTACTCCCCTCCACTTT
CDR3: CASSLRGDTTPLHF
D: .
size: few
J: TRBJ1-6
V: TRBV5-4

DNA: TGTGCCAGCAGCTTGGAAACATACGAGCAGTACTTC
CDR3: CASSLETYEQYF
D: .
size: .
J: TRBJ2-7
V: TRBV5-4

DNA: TGCGCCAGCAGCCAAGTAGCTGGAAACACCATATATTTT
CDR3: CASSQVAGNTIYF
D: .
size: few
J: TRBJ1-3
V: TRBV4-3

DNA: TGTGCCTGGAGTGTTATCAGGGGCCCGAACACTGAAGCTTTCTTT
CDR3: CAWSVIRGPNTEAFF
D: .
size: .
J: TRBJ1-1
V: TRBV30

DNA: TGTGCCAGCAGTTACTGGCCGACAGAGAACACTGAAGCTTTCTTT
CDR3: CASSYWPTENTEAFF
D: .
size: .
J: TRBJ1-1
V: TRBV6-5